A single sample gave rise to the 30 T cell receptor beta chains below, sequenced in a study of cytomegalovirus exposure and HLA in healthy donors. Amplification used 60 Vbeta primers and 13 Jbeta primers. Profiled with immunoSEQ multiplex PCR; TCRdb holds only in-frame clones, not every one. The data contain 70,000 to 95,000 clones, over 60% of them singletons. Sequenced sample: PBMCs. These receptors were taken from a man aged 25-45 years in good health and CMV-seropositive.

The CDR3 bases are TGTGCCAGCAGCTTTGGGACAGGGCACAATGAGCAGTTCTTC. Its translation is CASSFGTGHNEQFF. The chain uses TRBV7-3 and TRBJ2-1, with 9 bases aligning to TRBD1. V dropped 3 bases and J dropped 5; count of bases not matched to a gene: 2. The CDR3 has 14 amino acids. Germline CDR1 reads SGHTA; CDR2 reads FQGTGA.

J is TRBJ1-3 and V is TRBV29-1; a weak D match, TRBD1 (5 bases). From germline, CDR1 is SQVTM and CDR2 ANQGSEA. V was clipped by 7 bases and J by 2 bases, with 12 bases between them. This CDR3 spans 13 amino acids. The CDR3 loop reads CSASTVTGNTIYF. Written as DNA, the CDR3 is TGCAGCGCTTCGACAGTGACTGGAAACACCATATATTTT.

The chain carries TRBV7-2 and TRBJ1-4; D gene ambiguous. The CDR3 consists of 13 residues. Between the trimmed V and J ends, which lost 2 bases and 8 bases, there was a span of 9 bases. Germline CDR1 and CDR2: SGHTA and FQGNSA. As DNA, the CDR3 is TGTGCCAGCAGCTTACCGCGGTTCGAAAAACTGTTTTTT. This gives the protein CASSLPRFEKLFF.

The rearrangement joins TRBV19 to TRBJ1-1; D might be TRBD1 (5 bases). Trimming took off 7 bases at V and 8 bases at J, with 23 bases between the two ends. Germline CDR1 reads LNHDA; CDR2 reads SQIVND (reference sequence). The CDR3 runs 15 residues. CDR3 sequence (DNA): TGTGCCAGTATGAGCAGGGATTTCGGGGGTTCCGAAGCTTTCTTT. Amino acid sequence: CASMSRDFGGSEAFF.

To note about this clone: At one end the junction does not follow the germline gene, possibly because of a read error. The V call is TRBV7-7, the J call TRBJ2-6; possibly TRBD1 for D (6 bases). Germline-derived CDR1 and CDR2 are SSHAT and FNYEAQ (reference sequence). The CDR3 spans 16 residues. The CDR3 nucleotides are TGTGCTAGCAGCCCGGCCAGGGGTGGCGGGGCCAACGTCCTGACTTTC. It codes for CASSPARGGGANVLTF.

The V call is TRBV5-1, the J call TRBJ2-3; TRBD2 matches 8 bases. Germline CDR1 and CDR2: SGHRS and YFSETQ. The V gene end was trimmed by 2 bases and the J gene end by 0 bases; junction bases not matched to a gene: 5. The CDR3 has 16 residues. For the CDR3, the DNA is TGCGCCAGCAGCTTCGGGGGGGCCCCTAGCACAGATACGCAGTATTTT. Amino acid sequence: CASSFGGAPSTDTQYF.

V and J are TRBV27 and TRBJ2-7; TRBD1 matches at 7 bases. The trim removed 5 bases at V and 2 bases at J, leaving 6 bases unmatched. CDR3 length equals 14 residues. In germline, CDR1 is MNHEY, CDR2 SMNVEV (reference sequence). This chain's CDR3 is CASSRDRVAYEQYF. CDR3 sequence (DNA): TGTGCCAGCAGTCGTGACAGGGTTGCCTACGAGCAGTACTTC.

The genes are TRBV6-1 and TRBJ1-2; 10 bases are a match to TRBD1. The CDR3 has 18 residues. The germline gives CDR1 MNHNS, CDR2 SASEGT. V shed 4 bases, J shed 4 bases, and the junction held 15 bases outside the gene matches. This CDR3 reads CASSGTGTGVPSTYGYTF. In DNA, the CDR3 is TGTGCCAGCAGTGGAACCGGGACAGGGGTCCCCTCAACCTATGGCTACACCTTC.

The rearrangement links TRBV28 to TRBJ2-1; 11 bases are shared with TRBD2. This CDR3 is 15 amino acids long. The V segment lost 7 bases and the J segment 7 bases; nucleotides outside the gene matches: 9. CDR1 MDHEN and CDR2 SYDVKM come from the germline V gene. CDR3 sequence (DNA): TGTGCCAGCACCTACACTAGCGGGAGTAGGAATGAGCAGTTCTTC. Protein sequence: CASTYTSGSRNEQFF.

This clone was recorded once. This rearrangement joins TRBV7-9 to TRBJ2-3; 7 nucleotides line up with TRBD2. V gave up 6 bases and J gave up 0 bases; unmatched junction bases: 3. This CDR3 has 14 residues. CDR1 and CDR2 (germline): SEHNR, FQNEAQ (reference sequence). Here the CDR3 reads CASRPSGSTDTQYF. For the CDR3, the DNA is TGTGCCAGCAGACCTAGCGGCAGCACAGATACGCAGTATTTT.

This clone turned up a few times. The chain recombines TRBV6-5 with TRBJ1-1; D not certain. Germline V lookup: CDR1 MNHEY, CDR2 SVGAGI. V was cut by 0 bases and J by 2 bases, with 10 bases left in between. This CDR3 has 15 residues. In nucleotides, the CDR3 is TGTGCCAGCAGTTACTCCATCAGACATAACACTGAAGCTTTCTTT. Protein: CASSYSIRHNTEAFF.

The rearrangement joins TRBV2 to TRBJ1-1; 7 nucleotides line up with TRBD1. Germline loops: CDR1 SNHLY, CDR2 FYNNEI. CDR3 size: 16 residues. V lost 5 bases to trimming and J lost 1 base; unmatched junction nucleotides: 10. The CDR3: CASSLGHRGKNTEAFF. DNA for the CDR3: TGTGCCAGCAGTCTCGGCCACAGGGGAAAGAACACTGAAGCTTTCTTT.

This clone was seen more than once but under ten times. CDR3 nucleotide sequence: TGTGCCAGCAGTCGGACAGGGAACACCGGGGAGCTGTTTTTT. It is translated as CASSRTGNTGELFF. The genes are TRBV6-5 and TRBJ2-2; 7 bases agree with TRBD1. There are 14 residues in the CDR3. Looked up from germline, CDR1 is MNHEY and CDR2 is SVGAGI. Losses at the gene ends were 5 bases for V and 1 base for J; bases not matched to a gene: 1.

The V call is TRBV6-1, the J call TRBJ1-4; D gene unclear. This CDR3 contains 11 residues. CDR1 MNHNS and CDR2 SASEGT come from the germline V gene. Deletions cut 6 bases from V and 7 bases from J, with 6 bases between. This CDR3 reads CASSEGEKLFF. CDR3 in DNA: TGTGCCAGCAGCGAGGGTGAAAAACTGTTTTTT.

The chain couples TRBV28 to TRBJ2-7; tentative D call: TRBD2 (5 bases). Germline CDR1 reads MDHEN; CDR2 reads SYDVKM. The CDR3 is made up of 14 amino acids. The germline V and J ends were trimmed by 2 bases and 4 bases, with 12 bases remaining between them. CDR3 protein: CASSLSLAGYEQYF. The CDR3 DNA is TGTGCCAGCAGTTTAAGCCTAGCTGGGTACGAGCAGTACTTC.

The sample holds a few counts of this clone. The rearrangement joins TRBV5-1 to TRBJ1-1; D not resolved. Germline V gives CDR1 SGHRS, CDR2 YFSETQ. Trimming shortened V by 1 base and J by 4 bases, and 8 bases separated the two germline ends. The CDR3 is 13 amino acids. In DNA form, the CDR3 reads TGCGCCAGCAGCTTGATGGCCCCCACTGAAGCTTTCTTT. This codes for CASSLMAPTEAFF.

V usage is TRBV15 and J usage is TRBJ2-5, with D unresolved. The CDR3 spans 14 residues. Germline CDR1 reads LNHNV; CDR2 reads YYDKDF (reference sequence). V was trimmed by 0 bases and J by 1 base, leaving 6 bases between them. For the CDR3, the DNA is TGTGCCACCAGCAGAGAGTGGGCCCAAGAGACCCAGTACTTC. Translation: CATSREWAQETQYF.

The chain joins TRBV5-4 to TRBJ2-1; D gene unclear. The CDR3 is made up of 13 amino acids. The V end lost 3 bases, the J end lost 8 bases, and 12 bases lay between the germline ends. Germline V gene sequence: CDR1 SGHNT, CDR2 YYREEE (reference sequence). The CDR3, as DNA: TGTGCCAGCAGCTCCCCCAACTTTGATGAGCAGTTCTTC. Its translation is CASSSPNFDEQFF.

The V gene is TRBV6-5, the J gene TRBJ2-5; D not resolved. V was cut by 6 bases and J by 1 base, with 9 bases left in between. The CDR3 contains 13 residues. CDR1 and CDR2 (germline): MNHEY, SVGAGI. The CDR3 region is CASSHRVQETQYF. The CDR3 DNA is TGTGCCAGCAGCCATAGAGTCCAAGAGACCCAGTACTTC.

The chain carries TRBV19 and TRBJ2-3; D might be TRBD2 (6 bases). The germline CDR1 and CDR2 sequences are LNHDA and SQIVND (reference sequence). The CDR3 sequence is 15 residues long. Trimming cost V 3 bases and J 4 bases, with 14 bases left between them. Here the CDR3 DNA reads TGTGCCAGTAGTATGGCGGGGACGTTTCCAGATACGCAGTATTTT. It translates to CASSMAGTFPDTQYF.

The V gene is TRBV6-5, the J gene TRBJ2-2; perhaps TRBD1 as D (5 bases). The CDR3 is made up of 14 amino acids. The V end was cut by 2 bases, the J end by 6 bases, with 10 bases between. Per the germline V gene, CDR1 is MNHEY and CDR2 is SVGAGI. The CDR3 protein is CASSYGEGAGELFF. CDR3 DNA: TGTGCCAGCAGTTACGGGGAAGGGGCCGGGGAGCTGTTTTTT.

V is TRBV19 and J is TRBJ1-3, with D unresolved. Trimming took 6 bases from V and 0 from J, leaving 6 bases between them. The CDR3 loop spans 13 amino acids. Germline CDR1 LNHDA, CDR2 SQIVND (reference sequence). The CDR3 loop reads CASRISSGNTIYF. CDR3 nucleotides: TGTGCCAGTAGGATTAGCTCTGGAAACACCATATATTTT.

This clone was seen only once. This chain uses TRBV19 with TRBJ1-2; D is unresolved. Deletions cut 2 bases from V and 8 bases from J, with 21 bases between. CDR1 is LNHDA, CDR2 SQIVND, per germline (reference sequence). The CDR3 has 16 amino acids. This CDR3 reads CASSISQASPGGGYTF. The CDR3 DNA reads as TGTGCCAGTAGTATAAGCCAGGCCTCCCCTGGAGGCGGCTACACCTTC.

The J gene is TRBJ2-7, the V gene TRBV12-5; 7 bases align to TRBD1. Trimming took 3 bases from V and 5 from J; bases not matched to a gene: 16. CDR1 and CDR2 (germline): LGHNT, FRNRAP. This CDR3 contains 17 residues. For the CDR3, the DNA is TGTGCTAGTGGTTTTCGTCCCCCCTCGGGACAGAGGCACGAGCAGTACTTC. The encoded protein is CASGFRPPSGQRHEQYF.

The chain uses TRBV28 and TRBJ1-2; tentatively, D is TRBD1 (6 bases). CDR3 length equals 13 residues. In germline, CDR1 is MDHEN, CDR2 SYDVKM. V shed 5 bases and J shed 8 bases, with 15 bases lying between them. CDR3 coding DNA: TGTGCCAGCAGTACTCTCCGGGGGGCGGGCTACACCTTC. It codes for CASSTLRGAGYTF.

This chain connects TRBV9 to TRBJ2-3; unclear D gene. With 7 bases removed from V and 0 bases from J, the gap between germline ends came to 9 bases. Germline assignment: CDR1 SGDLS and CDR2 YYNGEE. The CDR3 covers 13 residues. Written as DNA, the CDR3 is TGTGCCAGCGGCCCTTGGAGCACAGATACGCAGTATTTT. Its translation: CASGPWSTDTQYF. Full variable domain (remainder filled in from reference TRBV9 and TRBJ2-3): DSGVTQTPKHLITATGQRVTLRCSPRSGDLSVYWYQQSLDQGLQFLIQYYNGEERAKGNILERFSAQQFPDLHSELNLSSLELGDSALYFCASGPWSTDTQYFGPGTRLTVL.

The table lists this clone with a few counts. In DNA, the CDR3 is TGTGCCAGCAGCCGGACTAGCGGAGACAATGAGCAGTTCTTC. Translating it yields CASSRTSGDNEQFF. The chain links TRBV7-3 to TRBJ2-1; 10 bases are a match to TRBD2. With 5 bases clipped from V and 5 bases from J, the junction kept 3 bases outside the gene matches. The germline CDR1 and CDR2 sequences are SGHTA and FQGTGA. The CDR3 is made up of 14 amino acids.

The chain recombines TRBV6-4 with TRBJ1-1; the match to TRBD1 covers 7 bases. Germline V gene lookup returns CDR1 MRHNA and CDR2 SNTAGT. V dropped 4 bases and J dropped 3; count of bases not matched to a gene: 8. The CDR3 length is 15 residues. The CDR3 reads CASSAKPGGDTEAFF. CDR3 DNA: TGTGCCAGCAGTGCCAAACCAGGGGGAGACACTGAAGCTTTCTTT.

The V gene is TRBV27, the J gene TRBJ2-3; D is unresolved. Germline V gene sequence: CDR1 MNHEY, CDR2 SMNVEV (reference sequence). Trimming removed 6 bases from V and 2 bases from J, with 18 bases in between. This CDR3 comprises 16 residues. CDR3 sequence (DNA): TGTGCCAGCAGGTCCGTAGGAGTTTGGAACACAGATACGCAGTATTTT. Protein: CASRSVGVWNTDTQYF.

The chain's CDR3 is CAIRLAGGSGEQFF. DNA of the CDR3: TGTGCCATCAGACTAGCGGGAGGATCCGGTGAGCAGTTCTTC. The chain recombines TRBV10-3 with TRBJ2-1; the match to TRBD2 covers 12 bases. Germline CDR1 and CDR2: ENHRY and SYGVKD. J gave up 9 bases and V 6 bases, and 6 bases lay outside the gene matches. This CDR3 region has 14 residues.